The 12 T cell receptor beta chains below come from one sample, sequenced in a study of T-cell reconstitution after alpha-beta-depleted transplantation in children. Unique molecular identifiers were incorporated during preparation of the TCRbeta library. MiXCR, run by TCRdb on the PCR reads, gives a single entry per CDR3 protein. The sample carries roughly 500,000 distinct CDR3 sequences, approximately 29% recorded once. The sequencing here drew on PBMCs from the stem cell graft donor, taken from the stem cell graft. These receptors were obtained from a human donor who donated a stem cell graft to a child with aplastic anemia.

In this sample, this clonotype turned up many times. The V and J genes are TRBV6-2 or TRBV6-3 and TRBJ2-7; 11 bases are shared with TRBD2. The CDR3 has 14 residues. Germline CDR1 is MNHEY and CDR2 is SVGEGT. V trimming: 4 bases; J trimming: 3 bases; junction bases outside the gene matches: 2. CDR3 loop: CASSLTSGSYEQYF. CDR3 sequence (DNA): TGTGCCAGCAGTTTAACTAGCGGGAGCTACGAGCAGTACTTC.

This clonotype was detected only a few times. The chain links TRBV5-1 to TRBJ1-1; TRBD1 matches 9 bases. Germline assignment: CDR1 SGHRS and CDR2 YFSETQ. The CDR3 covers 15 residues. J gave up 0 bases and V 6 bases, and 6 bases lay outside the gene matches. In DNA, the CDR3 is TGCGCCAGCACGGAACAGGGGGCCCTGAACACTGAAGCTTTCTTT. Translating gives CASTEQGALNTEAFF.

The genes are TRBV9 and TRBJ2-1, with D possibly being TRBD1 (6 bases). Germline V gene data show CDR1 as SGDLS and CDR2 as YYNGEE. The ends were cut back, 0 bases at V and 5 bases at J, with 21 bases in the middle. The CDR3 is 18 amino acids. As DNA, the CDR3 is TGTGCCAGCAGCGTAGCCTCCACAGGGACCACTACCGACAATGAGCAGTTCTTC. It translates to CASSVASTGTTTDNEQFF.

The chain carries TRBV15 and TRBJ1-2, with a tentative D call TRBD1 (6 bases). CDR1 is LNHNV, CDR2 YYDKDF, per germline (reference sequence). CDR3 length: 13 amino acids. V lost 1 base and J lost 9, with 12 bases in between. CDR3 bases: TGTGCCACCAGCAGAGGCGACAGGTTGCGCTACACCTTC. Its protein is CATSRGDRLRYTF.

This clonotype was found a few times. The chain links TRBV28 to TRBJ2-7, with D hard to call. Germline V gives CDR1 MDHEN, CDR2 SYDVKM. The V end was cut by 10 bases, the J end by 1 base, with 14 bases between. The CDR3 is 13 residues long. This chain's CDR3 is CAISSGASYEQYV. The CDR3 DNA is TGTGCCATTTCCTCAGGCGCTTCCTACGAGCAGTACGTC.

The chain links TRBV28 to TRBJ1-1; D gene uncertain. CDR1 is MDHEN and CDR2 is SYDVKM in the germline V gene. This CDR3 region has 12 residues. V lost 6 bases and J lost 3, with 8 bases in between. CDR3 sequence reads: CASSLTYTEAFF. The CDR3 nucleotides read TGTGCCAGCAGCTTAACGTACACTGAAGCTTTCTTT.

This chain links TRBV29-1 with TRBJ1-4; 11 nucleotides match TRBD1. After removal of 7 bases from V and 8 bases from J, the junction contained 3 bases not matched to a gene. The CDR3 is 12 residues long. The V gene's germline CDR1 is SQVTM and CDR2 ANQGSEA. This CDR3 is CSGRTGGEKLFF. The CDR3 DNA sequence: TGCAGCGGACGGACAGGGGGCGAAAAACTGTTTTTT.

In its sample, this clonotype was seen many times. The chain uses TRBV28 and TRBJ2-7, with no clear D. Germline CDR1 and CDR2: MDHEN and SYDVKM. The V gene lost 6 bases and the J gene lost 3 bases, with 6 bases spanning the gap. This CDR3 is 11 amino acids long. The CDR3 nucleotides read TGTGCCAGCAGCTCGTACTACGAGCAGTACTTC. It encodes CASSSYYEQYF.

This clonotype was counted a single time. This chain uses TRBV5-1 with TRBJ2-3, with 7 nucleotides matching TRBD1. The ends lost 1 base at V and 4 bases at J; junction bases unmatched: 9. The CDR3 loop spans 16 amino acids. CDR1 and CDR2 from the germline V gene are SGHRS and YFSETQ. CDR3 nucleotide sequence: TGCGCCAGCAGCTTGTTGCGCCAGGGGGTGGCAGATACGCAGTATTTT. Protein sequence: CASSLLRQGVADTQYF.

This clonotype has just a few counts. The chain couples TRBV20-1 to TRBJ2-1; no clear D. The CDR3 runs to 10 residues. Between the trimmed V and J ends, which lost 8 bases and 7 bases, there was a span of 9 bases. Per the germline V gene, CDR1 is DFQATT and CDR2 is SNEGSKA (reference sequence). DNA of the CDR3: TGCAGTCCCTCTGAAAATGAGCAGTTCTTC. It codes for CSPSENEQFF.

This chain uses TRBV5-1 with TRBJ1-2; 9 bases align to TRBD1. Trimming took 6 bases from V and 9 from J; bases not matched to a gene: 18. The CDR3 is 16 amino acids. Germline CDR1 reads SGHRS; CDR2 reads YFSETQ. As DNA, the CDR3 is TGCGCCAGCACACCTCAGCTGGGTGGGACAGGGAAGAGCTACACCTTC. Translating it yields CASTPQLGGTGKSYTF. Filled out from reference TRBV5-1 and TRBJ1-2, the complete variable domain reads KAGVTQTPRYLIKTRGQQVTLSCSPISGHRSVSWYQQTPGQGLQFLFEYFSETQRNKGNFPGRFSGRQFSNSRSEMNVSTLELGDSALYLCASTPQLGGTGKSYTFGSGTRLTVV.

This chain uses TRBV28 with TRBJ1-1; D is possibly TRBD1 (5 bases). Germline CDR1 and CDR2: MDHEN and SYDVKM. V was shortened by 3 bases and J by 7 bases, with 12 bases between the two germline ends. The CDR3 extends over 13 amino acids. The CDR3 sequence is CASSFRQRGEAFF. The CDR3 DNA sequence: TGTGCCAGCAGTTTTCGTCAAAGGGGTGAAGCTTTCTTT.